This T cell receptor (beta chain) was captured by sequencing in a study of T cells after yellow fever vaccination. Turning to the study itself: Fractions containing few cells were prepared with SMART-Seq v4 Ultra Low Input.

The germline V gene encodes CDR1 SGHRS and CDR2 YFSETQ. V shed 0 bases, J shed 3 bases, and the junction held 4 bases outside the gene matches. The CDR3 is 15 residues long. Each CDR3 protein is one row after TCRdb ran MiXCR on the 5' RACE reads. The table has 100,000 to 150,000 distinct CDR3 sequences, 7.4% seen once. Study-wide points: Post-booster reappearance was seen for most primary-vaccination clones (96% CD4, 85% to 90% CD8).

As for this clonotype: Its antigen is still unknown.

Here the sequenced sample was CD4+ T cells sorted from PBMCs, taken 10 to 11 days after the first yellow fever vaccination. The receptor was derived from a man between 18 and 35 years old who received the YFV17D yellow fever vaccine. The V and J genes are TRBV5-1 and TRBJ2-7; 9 nucleotides align to TRBD1. The DNA for the CDR3 is TGCGCCAGCAGCTTGGCGGGACAGGGAGTCTACGAGCAGTACTTC. Translating gives CASSLAGQGVYEQYF.